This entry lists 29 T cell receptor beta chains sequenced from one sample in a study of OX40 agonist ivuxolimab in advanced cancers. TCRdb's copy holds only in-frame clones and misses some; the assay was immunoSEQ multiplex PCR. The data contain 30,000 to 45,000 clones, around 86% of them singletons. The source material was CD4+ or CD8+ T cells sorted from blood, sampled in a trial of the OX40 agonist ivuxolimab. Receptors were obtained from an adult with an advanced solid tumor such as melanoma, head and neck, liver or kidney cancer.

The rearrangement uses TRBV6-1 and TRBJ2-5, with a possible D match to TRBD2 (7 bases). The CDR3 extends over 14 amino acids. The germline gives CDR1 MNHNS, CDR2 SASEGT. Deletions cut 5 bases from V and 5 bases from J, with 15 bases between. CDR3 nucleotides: TGTGCCAGCAGTACCATGGGGGGGCCGGAGACCCAGTACTTC. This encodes CASSTMGGPETQYF.

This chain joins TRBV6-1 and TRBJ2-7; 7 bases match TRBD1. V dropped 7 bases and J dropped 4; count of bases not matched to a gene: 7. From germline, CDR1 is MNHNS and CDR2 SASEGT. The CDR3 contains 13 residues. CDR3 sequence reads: CASKGGTQYEQYF. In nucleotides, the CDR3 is TGTGCCAGCAAAGGGGGCACTCAGTACGAGCAGTACTTC.

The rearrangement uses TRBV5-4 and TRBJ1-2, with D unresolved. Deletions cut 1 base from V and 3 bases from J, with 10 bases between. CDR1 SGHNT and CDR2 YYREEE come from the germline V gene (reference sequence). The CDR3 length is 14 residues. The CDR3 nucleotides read TGTGCCAGCAGCTTGACGGGGAAGGACTATGGCTACACCTTC. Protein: CASSLTGKDYGYTF.

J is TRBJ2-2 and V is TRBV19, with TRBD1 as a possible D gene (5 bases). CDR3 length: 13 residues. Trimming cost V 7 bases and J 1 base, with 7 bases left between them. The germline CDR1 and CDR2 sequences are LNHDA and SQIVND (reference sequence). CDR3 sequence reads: CASIDRNTGELFF. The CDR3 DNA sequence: TGTGCCAGTATCGACAGGAACACCGGGGAGCTGTTTTTT.

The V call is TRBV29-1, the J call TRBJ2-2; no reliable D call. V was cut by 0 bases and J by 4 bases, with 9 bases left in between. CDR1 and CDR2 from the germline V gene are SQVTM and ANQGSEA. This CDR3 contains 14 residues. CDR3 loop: CSVEDLSSTGELFF. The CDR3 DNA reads TGCAGCGTTGAAGACCTAAGTTCCACCGGGGAGCTGTTTTTT.

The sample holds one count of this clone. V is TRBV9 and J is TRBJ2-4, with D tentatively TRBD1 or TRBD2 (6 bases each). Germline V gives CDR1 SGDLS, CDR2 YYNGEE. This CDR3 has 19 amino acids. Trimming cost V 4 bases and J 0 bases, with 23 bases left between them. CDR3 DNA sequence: TGTGCCAGCAGCCCGAACAAAGCCGGAGGGGGTCTAGCCAAAAACATTCAGTACTTC. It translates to CASSPNKAGGGLAKNIQYF.

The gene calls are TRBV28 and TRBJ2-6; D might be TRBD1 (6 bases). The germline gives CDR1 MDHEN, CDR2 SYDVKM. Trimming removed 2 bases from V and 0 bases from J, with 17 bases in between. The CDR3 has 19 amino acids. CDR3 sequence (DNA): TGTGCCAGCAGTTTAAGTCCCGGGACACAACCCTCTGGGGCCAACGTCCTGACTTTC. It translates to CASSLSPGTQPSGANVLTF.

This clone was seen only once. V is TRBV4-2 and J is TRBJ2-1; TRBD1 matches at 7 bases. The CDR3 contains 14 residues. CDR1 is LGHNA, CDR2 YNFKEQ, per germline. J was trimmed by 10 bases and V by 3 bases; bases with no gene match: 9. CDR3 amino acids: CASSQYHRGGEQFF. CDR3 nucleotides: TGTGCCAGCAGCCAGTATCACAGGGGTGGAGAGCAGTTCTTC.

The DNA for the CDR3 is TGTGCCAGCAGCGCACGTCCCCAGGCTGCTAACTATGGCTACACCTTC. Residues: CASSARPQAANYGYTF. The chain employs TRBV6-6 and TRBJ1-2; the D is unclear. Germline CDR1 is MNHNY and CDR2 is SVGAGI (reference sequence). CDR3 length equals 16 residues. V lost 6 bases, J lost 0 bases, and 17 bases lay in between.

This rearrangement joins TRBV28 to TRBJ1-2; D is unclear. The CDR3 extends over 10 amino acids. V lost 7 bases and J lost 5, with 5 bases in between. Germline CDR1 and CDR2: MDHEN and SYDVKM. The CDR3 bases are TGTGCCAGCATGGGTTATGGCTACACCTTC. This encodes CASMGYGYTF.

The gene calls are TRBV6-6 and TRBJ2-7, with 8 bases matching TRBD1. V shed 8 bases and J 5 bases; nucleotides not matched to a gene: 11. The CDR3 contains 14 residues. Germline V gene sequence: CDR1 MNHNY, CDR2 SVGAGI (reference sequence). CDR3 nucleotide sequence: TGTGCCAGCGGGTACAGGGGGTTAAGGAACGAGCAGTACTTC. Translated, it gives CASGYRGLRNEQYF.

The CDR3 DNA reads as TGTGCCAGCAGTGAAGAGGGCATTACGGCAGTGCAGTACTTC. Translating gives CASSEEGITAVQYF. The chain is built from TRBV6-1 and TRBJ2-7, with D unresolved. The CDR3 consists of 14 residues. With 1 base removed from V and 9 bases from J, the gap between germline ends came to 16 bases. Per the germline V gene, CDR1 is MNHNS and CDR2 is SASEGT.

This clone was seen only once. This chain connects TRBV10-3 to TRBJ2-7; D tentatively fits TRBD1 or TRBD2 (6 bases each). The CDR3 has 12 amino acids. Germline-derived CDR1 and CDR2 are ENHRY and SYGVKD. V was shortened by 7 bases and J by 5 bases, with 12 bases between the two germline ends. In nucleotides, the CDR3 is TGTGCCATCAATGGAGGGGGACACGAGCAGTACTTC. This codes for CAINGGGHEQYF.

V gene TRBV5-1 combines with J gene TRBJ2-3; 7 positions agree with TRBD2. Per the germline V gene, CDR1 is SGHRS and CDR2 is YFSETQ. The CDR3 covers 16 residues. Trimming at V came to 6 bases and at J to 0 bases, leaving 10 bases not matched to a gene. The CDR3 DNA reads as TGCGCCAGCAAGGGCGGGAGTTCAAGTAGCACAGATACGCAGTATTTT. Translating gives CASKGGSSSSTDTQYF. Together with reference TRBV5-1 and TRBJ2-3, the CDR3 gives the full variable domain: KAGVTQTPRYLIKTRGQQVTLSCSPISGHRSVSWYQQTPGQGLQFLFEYFSETQRNKGNFPGRFSGRQFSNSRSEMNVSTLELGDSALYLCASKGGSSSSTDTQYFGPGTRLTVL.

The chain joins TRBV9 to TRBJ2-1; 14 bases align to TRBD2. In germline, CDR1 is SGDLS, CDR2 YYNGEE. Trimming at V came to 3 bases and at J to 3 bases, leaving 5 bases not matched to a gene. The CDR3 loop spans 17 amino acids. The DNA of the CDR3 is TGTGCCAGCAGCGCCGGACTAGCGGGAGGCAACTACAATGAGCAGTTCTTC. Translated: CASSAGLAGGNYNEQFF.

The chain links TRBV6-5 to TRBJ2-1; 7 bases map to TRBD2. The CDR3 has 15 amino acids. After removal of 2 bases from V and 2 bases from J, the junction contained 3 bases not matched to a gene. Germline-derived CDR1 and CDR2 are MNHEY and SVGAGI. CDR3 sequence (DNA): TGTGCCAGCAGTTACGCGGGGACTACCTACAATGAGCAGTTCTTC. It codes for CASSYAGTTYNEQFF.

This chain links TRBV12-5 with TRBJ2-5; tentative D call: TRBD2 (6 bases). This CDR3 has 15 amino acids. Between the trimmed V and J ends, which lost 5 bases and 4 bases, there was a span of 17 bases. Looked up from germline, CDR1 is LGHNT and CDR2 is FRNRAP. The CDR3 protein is CASGELGGFVETQYF. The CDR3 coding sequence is TGTGCTAGTGGTGAACTGGGAGGCTTTGTAGAGACCCAGTACTTC.

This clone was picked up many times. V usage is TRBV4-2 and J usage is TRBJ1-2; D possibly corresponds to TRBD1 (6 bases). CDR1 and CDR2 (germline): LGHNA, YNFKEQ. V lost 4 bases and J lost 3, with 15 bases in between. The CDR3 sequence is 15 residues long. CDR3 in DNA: TGTGCCAGCAGCCCGGGGGAGGGGGTTTACTATGGCTACACCTTC. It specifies CASSPGEGVYYGYTF.

Written as DNA, the CDR3 is TGTGCCTGGAGTGACCAGCTTTCACCCCTCCACTTT. It encodes CAWSDQLSPLHF. The chain recombines TRBV30 with TRBJ1-6, with D unresolved. The germline V and J ends were trimmed by 1 base and 9 bases, with 7 bases remaining between them. This CDR3 spans 12 amino acids. Germline CDR1 is GTSNPN and CDR2 is SVGIG (reference sequence).

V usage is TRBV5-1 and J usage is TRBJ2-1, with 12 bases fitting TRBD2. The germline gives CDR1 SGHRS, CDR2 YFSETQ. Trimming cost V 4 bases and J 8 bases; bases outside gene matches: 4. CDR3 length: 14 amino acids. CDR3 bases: TGCGCCAGCAGCCTTCGACTAGCGGGAGATGAGCAGTTCTTC. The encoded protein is CASSLRLAGDEQFF.

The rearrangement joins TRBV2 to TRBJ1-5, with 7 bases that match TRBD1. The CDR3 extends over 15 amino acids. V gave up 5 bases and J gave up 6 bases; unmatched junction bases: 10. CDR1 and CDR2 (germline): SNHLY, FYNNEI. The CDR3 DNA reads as TGTGCCAGCAGTCGACAGGGTGTTTCCCCTCAGCCCCAGCATTTT. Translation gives CASSRQGVSPQPQHF.

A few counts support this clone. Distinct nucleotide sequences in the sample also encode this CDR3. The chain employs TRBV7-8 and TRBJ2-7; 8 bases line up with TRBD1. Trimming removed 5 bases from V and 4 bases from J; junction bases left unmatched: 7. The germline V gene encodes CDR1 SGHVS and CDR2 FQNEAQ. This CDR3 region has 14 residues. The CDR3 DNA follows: TGTGCCAGCAGCCCGGGACAGGAAACATACGAGCAGTACTTC. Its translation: CASSPGQETYEQYF.

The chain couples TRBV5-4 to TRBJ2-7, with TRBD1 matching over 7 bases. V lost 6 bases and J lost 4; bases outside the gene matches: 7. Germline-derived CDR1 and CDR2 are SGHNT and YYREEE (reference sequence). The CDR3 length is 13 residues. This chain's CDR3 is CASKRTGGYEQYF. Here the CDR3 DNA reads TGTGCCAGCAAAAGGACAGGCGGATACGAGCAGTACTTC.

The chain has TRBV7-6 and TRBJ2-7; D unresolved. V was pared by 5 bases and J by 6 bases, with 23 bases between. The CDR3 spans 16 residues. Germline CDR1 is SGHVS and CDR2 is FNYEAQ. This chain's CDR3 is CASSPPGLTRFGEQYF. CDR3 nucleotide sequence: TGTGCCAGCAGCCCTCCCGGATTAACCCGGTTCGGCGAGCAGTACTTC.

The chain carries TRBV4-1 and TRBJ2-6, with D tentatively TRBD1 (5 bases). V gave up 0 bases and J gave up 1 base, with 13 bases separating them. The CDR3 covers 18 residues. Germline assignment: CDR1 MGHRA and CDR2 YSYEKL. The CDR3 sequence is CASSQEGSQGSGANVLTF. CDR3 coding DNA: TGCGCCAGCAGCCAAGAGGGGTCTCAGGGTTCTGGGGCCAACGTCCTGACTTTC.

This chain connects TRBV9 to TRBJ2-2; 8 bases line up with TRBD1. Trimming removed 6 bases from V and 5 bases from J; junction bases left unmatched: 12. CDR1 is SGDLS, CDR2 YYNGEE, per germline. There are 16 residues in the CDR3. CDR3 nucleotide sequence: TGTGCCAGCAACTTAGCCGGGACAGGAGCGACCGGGGAGCTGTTTTTT. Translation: CASNLAGTGATGELFF.

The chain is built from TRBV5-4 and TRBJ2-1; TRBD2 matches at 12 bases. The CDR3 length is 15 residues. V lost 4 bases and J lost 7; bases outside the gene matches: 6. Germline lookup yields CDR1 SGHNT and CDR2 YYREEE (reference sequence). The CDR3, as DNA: TGTGCCAGCAGCCCGACTAGCGGGAGAGGTAATGAGCAGTTCTTC. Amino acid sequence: CASSPTSGRGNEQFF.

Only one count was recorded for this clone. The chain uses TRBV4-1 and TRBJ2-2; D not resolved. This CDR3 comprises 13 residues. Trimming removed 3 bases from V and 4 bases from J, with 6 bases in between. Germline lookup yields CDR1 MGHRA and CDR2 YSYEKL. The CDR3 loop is CASSHEGTGELFF. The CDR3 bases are TGCGCCAGCAGCCATGAAGGCACCGGGGAGCTGTTTTTT.

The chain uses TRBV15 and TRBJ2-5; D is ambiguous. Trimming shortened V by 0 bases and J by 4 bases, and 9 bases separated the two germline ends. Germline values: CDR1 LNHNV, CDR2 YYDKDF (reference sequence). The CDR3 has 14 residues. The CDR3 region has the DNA TGTGCCACCAGCAGAGATGTCGGGTTAGAGACCCAGTACTTC. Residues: CATSRDVGLETQYF.